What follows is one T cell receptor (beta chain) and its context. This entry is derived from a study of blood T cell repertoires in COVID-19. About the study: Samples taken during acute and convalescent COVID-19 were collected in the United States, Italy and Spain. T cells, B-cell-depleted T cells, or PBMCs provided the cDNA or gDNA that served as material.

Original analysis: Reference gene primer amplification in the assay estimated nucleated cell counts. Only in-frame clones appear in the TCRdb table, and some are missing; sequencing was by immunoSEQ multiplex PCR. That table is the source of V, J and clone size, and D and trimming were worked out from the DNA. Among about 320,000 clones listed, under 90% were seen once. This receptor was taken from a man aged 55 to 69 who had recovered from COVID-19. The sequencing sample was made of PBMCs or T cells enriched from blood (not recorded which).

CDR3 in DNA: TGTGCCAGCAGCTTAATGACAGGGTCAGAGACCCAGTACTTC. The encoded protein is CASSLMTGSETQYF. The V and J genes are TRBV5-4 and TRBJ2-5, with TRBD1 identical over 7 bases. Germline V gives CDR1 SGHNT, CDR2 YYREEE (reference sequence). CDR3 length equals 14 residues. J was trimmed by 4 bases and V by 2 bases; bases with no gene match: 5.